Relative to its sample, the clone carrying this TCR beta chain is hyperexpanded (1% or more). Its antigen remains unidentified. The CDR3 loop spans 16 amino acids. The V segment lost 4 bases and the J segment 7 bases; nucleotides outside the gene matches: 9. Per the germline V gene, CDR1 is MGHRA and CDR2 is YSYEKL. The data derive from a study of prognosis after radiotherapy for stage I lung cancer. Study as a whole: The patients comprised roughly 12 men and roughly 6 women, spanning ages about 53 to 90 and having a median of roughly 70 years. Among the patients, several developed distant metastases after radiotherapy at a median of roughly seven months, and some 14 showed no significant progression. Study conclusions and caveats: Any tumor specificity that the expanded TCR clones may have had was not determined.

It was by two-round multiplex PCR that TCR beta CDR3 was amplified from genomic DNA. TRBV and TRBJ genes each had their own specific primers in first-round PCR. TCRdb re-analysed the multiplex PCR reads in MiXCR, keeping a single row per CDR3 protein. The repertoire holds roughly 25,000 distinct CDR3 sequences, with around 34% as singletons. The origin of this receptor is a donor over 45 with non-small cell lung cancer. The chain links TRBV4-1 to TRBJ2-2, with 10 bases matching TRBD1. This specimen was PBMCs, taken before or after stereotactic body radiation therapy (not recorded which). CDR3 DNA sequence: TGCGCCAGCAGCCCAATCGACAGGGGGCAGGTCGGGGAGCTGTTTTTT. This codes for CASSPIDRGQVGELFF.